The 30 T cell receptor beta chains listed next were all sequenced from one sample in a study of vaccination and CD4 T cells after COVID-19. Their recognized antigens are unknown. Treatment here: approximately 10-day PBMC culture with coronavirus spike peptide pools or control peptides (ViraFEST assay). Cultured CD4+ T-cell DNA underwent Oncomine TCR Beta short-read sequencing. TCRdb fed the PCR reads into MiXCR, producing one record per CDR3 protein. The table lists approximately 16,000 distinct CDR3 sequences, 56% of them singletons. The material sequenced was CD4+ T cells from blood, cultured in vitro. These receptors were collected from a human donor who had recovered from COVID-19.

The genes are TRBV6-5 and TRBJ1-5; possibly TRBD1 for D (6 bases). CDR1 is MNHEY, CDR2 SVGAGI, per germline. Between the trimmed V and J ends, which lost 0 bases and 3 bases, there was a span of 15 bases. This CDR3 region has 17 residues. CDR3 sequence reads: CASSYSNRGANNQPQHF. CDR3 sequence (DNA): TGTGCCAGCAGTTACTCGAATCGGGGGGCGAACAATCAGCCCCAGCATTTT.

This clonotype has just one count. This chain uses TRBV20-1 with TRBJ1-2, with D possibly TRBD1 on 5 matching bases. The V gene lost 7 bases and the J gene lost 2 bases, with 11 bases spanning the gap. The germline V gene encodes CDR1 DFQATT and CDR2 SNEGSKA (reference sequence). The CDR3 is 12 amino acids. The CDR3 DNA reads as TGCAGTGTGCAGGGACTAAACTATGGCTACACCTTC. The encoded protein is CSVQGLNYGYTF.

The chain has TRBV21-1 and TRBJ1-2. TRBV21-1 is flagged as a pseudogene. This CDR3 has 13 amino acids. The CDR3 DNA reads TGTGCCAGCAGCAGGAGGCCAAACTATGGCTACACCTTC. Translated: CASSRRPNYGYTF.

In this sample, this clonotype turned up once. The CDR3 spells CASSESRGPYEQYF. CDR3 coding DNA: TGTGCCAGCAGTGAATCCAGGGGGCCCTACGAGCAGTACTTC. The chain joins TRBV12-3 or TRBV12-4 to TRBJ2-7; TRBD1 matches at 8 bases. J lost 2 bases, V lost 5 bases, and 5 bases had no gene match. The length of the CDR3 is 14 residues.

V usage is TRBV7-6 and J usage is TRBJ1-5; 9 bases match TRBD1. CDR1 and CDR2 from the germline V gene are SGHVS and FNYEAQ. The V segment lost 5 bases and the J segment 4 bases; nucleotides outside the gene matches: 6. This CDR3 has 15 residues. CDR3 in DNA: TGTGCCAGCAGCATGGGACAGGGTCTTAATCAGCCCCAGCATTTT. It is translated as CASSMGQGLNQPQHF. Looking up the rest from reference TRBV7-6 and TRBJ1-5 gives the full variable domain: GAGVSQSPRYKVTKRGQDVALRCDPISGHVSLYWYRQALGQGPEFLTYFNYEAQQDKSGLPNDRFSAERPEGSISTLTIQRTEQRDSAMYRCASSMGQGLNQPQHFGDGTRLSIL.

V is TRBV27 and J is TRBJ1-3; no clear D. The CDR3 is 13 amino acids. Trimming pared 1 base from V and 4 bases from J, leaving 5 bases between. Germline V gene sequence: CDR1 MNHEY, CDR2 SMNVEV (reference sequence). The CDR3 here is CASSLLGGNTIYF. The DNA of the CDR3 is TGTGCCAGCAGTTTATTGGGGGGAAACACCATATATTTT.

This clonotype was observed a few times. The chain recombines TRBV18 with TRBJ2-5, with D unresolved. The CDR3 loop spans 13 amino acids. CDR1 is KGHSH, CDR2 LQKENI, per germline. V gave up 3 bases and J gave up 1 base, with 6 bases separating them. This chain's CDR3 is CASSPSPQETQYF. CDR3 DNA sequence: TGTGCCAGCTCACCCTCGCCCCAAGAGACCCAGTACTTC.

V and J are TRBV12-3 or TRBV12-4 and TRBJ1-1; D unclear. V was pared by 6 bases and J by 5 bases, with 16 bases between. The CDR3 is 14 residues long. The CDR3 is CASRVHGEETEAFF. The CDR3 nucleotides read TGTGCCAGCAGAGTTCATGGGGAAGAGACTGAAGCTTTCTTT.

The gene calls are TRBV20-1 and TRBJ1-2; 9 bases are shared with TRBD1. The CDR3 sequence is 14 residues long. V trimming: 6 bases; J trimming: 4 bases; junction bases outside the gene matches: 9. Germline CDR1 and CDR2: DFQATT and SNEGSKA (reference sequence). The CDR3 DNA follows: TGCAGTGCCCTCCCCCTACAGGGGGCCTATGGCTACACCTTC. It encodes CSALPLQGAYGYTF.

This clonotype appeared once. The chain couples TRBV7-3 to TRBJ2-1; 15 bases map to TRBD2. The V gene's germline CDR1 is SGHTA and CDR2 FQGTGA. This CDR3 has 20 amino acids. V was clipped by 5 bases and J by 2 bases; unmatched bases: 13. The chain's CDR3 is CASSPGSGLAGGGPYNEQFF. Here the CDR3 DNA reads TGTGCCAGCAGCCCGGGGTCGGGACTAGCGGGAGGAGGCCCCTACAATGAGCAGTTCTTC.

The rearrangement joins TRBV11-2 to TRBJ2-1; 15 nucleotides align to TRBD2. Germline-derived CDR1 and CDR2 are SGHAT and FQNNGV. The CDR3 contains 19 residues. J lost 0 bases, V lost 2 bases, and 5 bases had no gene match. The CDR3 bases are TGTGCCAGCAGCTTACCAGGACTAGCGGGAGGGCACTCCTACAATGAGCAGTTCTTC. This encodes CASSLPGLAGGHSYNEQFF.

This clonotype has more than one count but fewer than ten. As DNA, the CDR3 is TGTGCCAGCAGTTACTCGACAGGAGACATGAACACTGAAGCTTTCTTT. Protein product: CASSYSTGDMNTEAFF. V and J are TRBV6-2 or TRBV6-3 and TRBJ1-1; tentative D call: TRBD1 (6 bases). In germline, CDR1 is MNHEY, CDR2 SVGEGT. CDR3 size: 16 residues. V was trimmed by 0 bases and J by 0 bases, leaving 11 bases between them.

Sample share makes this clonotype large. In DNA, the CDR3 is TGTGCCACCAGCAGGAAACCAGGGGCTGAAGCTTTCTTT. Translation: CATSRKPGAEAFF. This chain connects TRBV15 to TRBJ1-1; perhaps TRBD1 as D (6 bases). Germline V gene data show CDR1 as LNHNV and CDR2 as YYDKDF (reference sequence). The length of the CDR3 is 13 residues. Trimming took 3 bases from V and 6 from J, leaving 11 bases between them.

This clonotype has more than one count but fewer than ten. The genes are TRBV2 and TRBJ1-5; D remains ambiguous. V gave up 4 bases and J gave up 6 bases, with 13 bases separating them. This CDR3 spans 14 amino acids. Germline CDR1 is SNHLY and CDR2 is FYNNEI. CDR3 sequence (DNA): TGTGCCAGCAGTGTGTCAAGGGAGGGTCAGCCCCAGCATTTT. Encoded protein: CASSVSREGQPQHF.

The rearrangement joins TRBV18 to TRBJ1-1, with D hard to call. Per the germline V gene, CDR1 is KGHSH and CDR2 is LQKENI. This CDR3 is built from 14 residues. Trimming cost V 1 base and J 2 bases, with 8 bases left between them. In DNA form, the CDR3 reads TGTGCCAGCTCACCACTCCAGGCAAACACTGAAGCTTTCTTT. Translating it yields CASSPLQANTEAFF.

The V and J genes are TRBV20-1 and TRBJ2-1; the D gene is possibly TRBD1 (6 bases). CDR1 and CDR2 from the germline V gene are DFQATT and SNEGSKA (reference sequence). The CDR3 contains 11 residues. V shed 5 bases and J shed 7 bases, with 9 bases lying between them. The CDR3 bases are TGCAGTGCTGCCAGGGGAAATGAGCAGTTCTTC. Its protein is CSAARGNEQFF.

DNA for the CDR3: TGTGCCACCAGCAGAGAACAGGGGGATGCCGGGGAGCTGTTTTTT. It specifies CATSREQGDAGELFF. V usage is TRBV15 and J usage is TRBJ2-2, with 8 bases that match TRBD1. Germline values: CDR1 LNHNV, CDR2 YYDKDF (reference sequence). V dropped 0 bases and J dropped 6; count of bases not matched to a gene: 3. The CDR3 has 15 residues.

The CDR3 loop reads CSADPGQNYGYTF. CDR3 sequence (DNA): TGCAGTGCTGATCCCGGGCAGAACTATGGCTACACCTTC. V is TRBV20-1 and J is TRBJ1-2; D is ambiguous. Per germline, CDR1 DFQATT and CDR2 SNEGSKA (reference sequence). The CDR3 is made up of 13 amino acids. The V gene lost 5 bases and the J gene lost 2 bases, with 12 bases spanning the gap.

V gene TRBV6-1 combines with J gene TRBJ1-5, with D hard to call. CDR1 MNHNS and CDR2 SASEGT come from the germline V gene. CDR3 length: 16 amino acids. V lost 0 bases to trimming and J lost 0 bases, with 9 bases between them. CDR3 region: CASSEARVLSNQPQHF. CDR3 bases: TGTGCCAGCAGTGAAGCACGTGTCCTTAGCAATCAGCCCCAGCATTTT.

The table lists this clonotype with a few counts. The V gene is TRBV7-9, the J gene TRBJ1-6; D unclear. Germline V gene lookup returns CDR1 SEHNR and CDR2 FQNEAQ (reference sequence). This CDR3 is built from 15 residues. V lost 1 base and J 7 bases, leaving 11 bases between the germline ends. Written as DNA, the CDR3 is TGTGCCAGCAGCTTAGAGAGGGTGGGCAATTCACCCCTCCACTTT. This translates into CASSLERVGNSPLHF.

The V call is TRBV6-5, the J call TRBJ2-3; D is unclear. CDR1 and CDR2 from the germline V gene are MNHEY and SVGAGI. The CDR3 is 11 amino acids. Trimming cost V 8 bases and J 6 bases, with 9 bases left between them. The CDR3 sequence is CASGFSDTQYF. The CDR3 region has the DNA TGTGCCAGCGGTTTTTCCGATACGCAGTATTTT.

The DNA for the CDR3 is TGTGCCAGCAGCCCGTCTCGGGTAGCGGGGGGAGCAGGGACCCAGTACTTC. Translating gives CASSPSRVAGGAGTQYF. The chain uses TRBV7-2 and TRBJ2-5, with TRBD2 matching 10 bases. Germline CDR1 reads SGHTA; CDR2 reads FQGNSA. There are 17 residues in the CDR3. V dropped 5 bases and J dropped 7; count of bases not matched to a gene: 16.

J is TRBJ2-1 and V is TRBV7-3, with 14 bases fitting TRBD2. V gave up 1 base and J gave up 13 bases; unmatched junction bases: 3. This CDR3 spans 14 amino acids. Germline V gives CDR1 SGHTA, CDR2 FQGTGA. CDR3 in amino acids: CASSLIGTSGSQFF. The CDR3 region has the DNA TGTGCCAGCAGCTTAATCGGGACTAGCGGGAGCCAGTTCTTC. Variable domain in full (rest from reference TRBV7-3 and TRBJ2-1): GAGVSQTPSNKVTEKGKYVELRCDPISGHTALYWYRQSLGQGPEFLIYFQGTGAADDSGLPNDRFFAVRPEGSVSTLKIQRTERGDSAVYLCASSLIGTSGSQFFGPGTRLTVL.

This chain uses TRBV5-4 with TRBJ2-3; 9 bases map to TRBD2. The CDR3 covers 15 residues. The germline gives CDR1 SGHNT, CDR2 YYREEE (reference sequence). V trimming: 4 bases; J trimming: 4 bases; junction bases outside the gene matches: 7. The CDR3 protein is CASSPRTSAADTQYF. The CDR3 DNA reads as TGTGCCAGCAGCCCCAGGACTAGCGCGGCAGATACGCAGTATTTT.

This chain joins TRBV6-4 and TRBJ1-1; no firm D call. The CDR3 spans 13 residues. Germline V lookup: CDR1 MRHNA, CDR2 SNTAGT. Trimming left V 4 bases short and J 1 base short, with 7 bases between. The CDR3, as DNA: TGTGCCAGCAGTGCCGAGGAGAACACTGAAGCTTTCTTT. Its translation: CASSAEENTEAFF.

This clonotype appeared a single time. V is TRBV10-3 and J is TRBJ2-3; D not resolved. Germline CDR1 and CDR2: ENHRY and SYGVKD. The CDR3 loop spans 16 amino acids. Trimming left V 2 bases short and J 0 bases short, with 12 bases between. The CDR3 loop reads CAISEGIGSSTDTQYF. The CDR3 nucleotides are TGTGCCATCAGTGAGGGTATAGGCTCGAGCACAGATACGCAGTATTTT.

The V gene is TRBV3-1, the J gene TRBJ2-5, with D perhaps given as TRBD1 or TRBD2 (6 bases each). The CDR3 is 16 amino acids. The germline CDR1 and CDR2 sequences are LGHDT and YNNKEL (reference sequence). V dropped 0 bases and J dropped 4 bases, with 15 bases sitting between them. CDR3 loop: CASSQDRKGGSETQYF. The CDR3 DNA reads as TGTGCCAGCAGCCAAGATAGGAAGGGGGGCTCAGAGACCCAGTACTTC.

CDR3 nucleotides: TGTGCCAGCAGCCCAATGACAGGGGCAAGTAACTATGGCTACACCTTC. Translation gives CASSPMTGASNYGYTF. The chain couples TRBV11-3 to TRBJ1-2, with 8 bases lining up with TRBD1. The V segment lost 5 bases and the J segment 1 base; nucleotides outside the gene matches: 9. The germline V gene has CDR1 SGHNT and CDR2 YENEEA. The CDR3 runs to 16 residues.

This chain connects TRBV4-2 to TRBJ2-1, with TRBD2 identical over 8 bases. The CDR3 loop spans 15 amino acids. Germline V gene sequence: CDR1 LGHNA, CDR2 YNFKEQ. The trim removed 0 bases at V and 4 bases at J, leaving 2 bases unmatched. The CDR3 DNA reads TGTGCCAGCAGCCAAGAACCGGGGGGGTACAATGAGCAGTTCTTC. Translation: CASSQEPGGYNEQFF.

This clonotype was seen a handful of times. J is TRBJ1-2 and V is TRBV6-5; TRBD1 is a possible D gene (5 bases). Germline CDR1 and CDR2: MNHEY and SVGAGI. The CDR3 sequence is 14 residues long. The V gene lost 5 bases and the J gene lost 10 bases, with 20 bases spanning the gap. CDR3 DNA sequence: TGTGCCAGCAGTGTACTCGATAAAGACAGCGACTACACCTTC. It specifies CASSVLDKDSDYTF.